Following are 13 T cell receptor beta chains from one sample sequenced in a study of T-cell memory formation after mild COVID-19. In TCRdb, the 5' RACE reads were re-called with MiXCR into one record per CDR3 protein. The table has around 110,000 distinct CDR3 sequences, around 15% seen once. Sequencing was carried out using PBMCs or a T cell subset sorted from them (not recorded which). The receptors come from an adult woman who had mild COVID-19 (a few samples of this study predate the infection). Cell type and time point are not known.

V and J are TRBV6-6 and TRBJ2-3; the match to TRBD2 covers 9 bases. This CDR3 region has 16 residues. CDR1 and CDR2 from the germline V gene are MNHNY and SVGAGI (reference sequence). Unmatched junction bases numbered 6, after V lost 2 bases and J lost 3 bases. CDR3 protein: CASSYGASGITDTQYF. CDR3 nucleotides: TGTGCCAGCAGTTACGGGGCTAGCGGGATAACAGATACGCAGTATTTT.

The DNA of the CDR3 is TGTGCCAGCAGCTCACTAGCGGGAAAGCTCGATGAGCAGTTCTTC. Protein product: CASSSLAGKLDEQFF. This sequence joins TRBV7-8 and TRBJ2-1; TRBD2 agrees at 10 bases. Germline V CDR1 and CDR2: SGHVS, FQNEAQ. The CDR3 runs to 15 residues. The junction had 8 bases not matched to a gene; V was cut back by 4 bases and J by 8 bases.

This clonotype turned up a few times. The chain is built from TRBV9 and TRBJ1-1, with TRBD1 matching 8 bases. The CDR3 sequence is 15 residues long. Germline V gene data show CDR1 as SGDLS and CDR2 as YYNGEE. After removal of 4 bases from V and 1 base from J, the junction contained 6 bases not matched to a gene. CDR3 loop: CASSSDRGTNTEAFF. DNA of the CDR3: TGTGCCAGCAGCTCCGACAGGGGTACGAACACTGAAGCTTTCTTT.

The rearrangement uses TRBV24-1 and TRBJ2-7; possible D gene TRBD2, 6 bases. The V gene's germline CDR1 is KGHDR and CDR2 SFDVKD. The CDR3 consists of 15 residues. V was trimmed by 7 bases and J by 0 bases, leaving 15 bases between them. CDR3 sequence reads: CATSGGGKTSYEQYF. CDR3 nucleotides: TGTGCCACCAGCGGTGGGGGGAAGACCTCCTACGAGCAGTACTTC.

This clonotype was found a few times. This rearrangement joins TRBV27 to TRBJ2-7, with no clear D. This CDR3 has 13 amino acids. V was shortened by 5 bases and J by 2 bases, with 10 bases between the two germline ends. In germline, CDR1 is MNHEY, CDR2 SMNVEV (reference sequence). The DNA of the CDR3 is TGTGCCAGCAGTCTCGGGCCTGCCTACGAGCAGTACTTC. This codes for CASSLGPAYEQYF.

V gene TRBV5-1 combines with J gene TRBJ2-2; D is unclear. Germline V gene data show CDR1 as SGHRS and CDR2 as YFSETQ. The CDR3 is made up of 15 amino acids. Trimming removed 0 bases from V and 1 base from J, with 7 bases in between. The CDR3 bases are TGCGCCAGCAGCTTGGTTTACCTGAACACCGGGGAGCTGTTTTTT. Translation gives CASSLVYLNTGELFF.

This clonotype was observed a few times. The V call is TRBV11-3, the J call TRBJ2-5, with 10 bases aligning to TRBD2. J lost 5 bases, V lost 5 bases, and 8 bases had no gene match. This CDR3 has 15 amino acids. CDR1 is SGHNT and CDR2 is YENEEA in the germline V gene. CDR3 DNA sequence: TGTGCCAGCAGCCCCCCGCTAGCGGGAGATGAGACCCAGTACTTC. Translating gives CASSPPLAGDETQYF.

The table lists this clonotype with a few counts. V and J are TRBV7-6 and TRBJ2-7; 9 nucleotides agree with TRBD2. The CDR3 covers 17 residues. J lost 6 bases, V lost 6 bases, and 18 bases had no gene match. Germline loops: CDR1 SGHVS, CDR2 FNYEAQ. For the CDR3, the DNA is TGTGCCAGCAGTCCACGGAGGGTGTATAGCGGGAGTGCCGAGCAGTACTTC. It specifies CASSPRRVYSGSAEQYF.

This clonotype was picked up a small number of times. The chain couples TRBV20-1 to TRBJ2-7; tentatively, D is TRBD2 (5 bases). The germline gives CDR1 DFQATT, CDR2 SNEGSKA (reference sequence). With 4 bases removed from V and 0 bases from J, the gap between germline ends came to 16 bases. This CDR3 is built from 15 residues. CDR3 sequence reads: CSAISSSRDSYEQYF. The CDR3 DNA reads TGCAGTGCTATTTCGTCCAGCCGGGACTCCTACGAGCAGTACTTC.

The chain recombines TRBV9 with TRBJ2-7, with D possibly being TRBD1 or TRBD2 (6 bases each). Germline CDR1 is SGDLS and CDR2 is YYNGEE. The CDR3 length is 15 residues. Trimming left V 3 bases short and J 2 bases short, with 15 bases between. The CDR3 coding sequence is TGTGCCAGCAGCGCAGGAGGGCAGGGGCCCTACGAGCAGTACTTC. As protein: CASSAGGQGPYEQYF.

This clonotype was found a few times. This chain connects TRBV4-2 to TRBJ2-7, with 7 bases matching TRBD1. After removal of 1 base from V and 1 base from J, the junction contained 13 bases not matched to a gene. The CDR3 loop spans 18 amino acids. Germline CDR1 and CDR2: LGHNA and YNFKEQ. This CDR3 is CASSQGTKLPGQSYEQYF. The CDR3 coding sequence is TGTGCCAGCAGCCAAGGGACCAAACTGCCGGGACAGTCCTACGAGCAGTACTTC.

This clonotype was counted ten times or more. Here the CDR3 DNA reads TGCGCCAGCAGTCACCATGACAGGGGGTGCCTCGGGAGACTCGGTTACGAGCAGTACTTC. Translating it yields CASSHHDRGCLGRLGYEQYF. This rearrangement joins TRBV23-1 to TRBJ2-7; 9 positions match TRBD1. TRBV23-1 is an ORF, with its function uncertain. The trim removed 3 bases at V and 4 bases at J, leaving 22 bases unmatched. The CDR3 has 20 residues.

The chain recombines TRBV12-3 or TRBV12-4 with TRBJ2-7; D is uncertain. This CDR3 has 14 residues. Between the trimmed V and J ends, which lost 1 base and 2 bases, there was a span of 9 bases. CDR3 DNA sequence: TGTGCCAGCAGTTTAGGTGGAGTAACCTACGAGCAGTACTTC. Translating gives CASSLGGVTYEQYF.